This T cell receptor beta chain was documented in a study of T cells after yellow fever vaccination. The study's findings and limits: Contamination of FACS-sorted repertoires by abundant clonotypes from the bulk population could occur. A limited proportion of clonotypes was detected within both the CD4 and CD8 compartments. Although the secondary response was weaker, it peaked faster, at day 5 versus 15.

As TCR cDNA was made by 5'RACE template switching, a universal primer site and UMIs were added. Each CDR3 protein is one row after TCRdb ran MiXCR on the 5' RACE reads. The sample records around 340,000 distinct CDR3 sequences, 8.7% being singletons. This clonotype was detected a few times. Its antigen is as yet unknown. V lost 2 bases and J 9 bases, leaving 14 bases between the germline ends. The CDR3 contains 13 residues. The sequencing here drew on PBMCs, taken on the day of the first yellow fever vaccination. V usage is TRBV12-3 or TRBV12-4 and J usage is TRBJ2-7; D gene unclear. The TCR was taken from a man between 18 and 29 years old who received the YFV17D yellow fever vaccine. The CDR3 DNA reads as TGTGCCAGCAGTTTATGGGTAACAGTAGTGCAGTACTTC. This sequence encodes CASSLWVTVVQYF.